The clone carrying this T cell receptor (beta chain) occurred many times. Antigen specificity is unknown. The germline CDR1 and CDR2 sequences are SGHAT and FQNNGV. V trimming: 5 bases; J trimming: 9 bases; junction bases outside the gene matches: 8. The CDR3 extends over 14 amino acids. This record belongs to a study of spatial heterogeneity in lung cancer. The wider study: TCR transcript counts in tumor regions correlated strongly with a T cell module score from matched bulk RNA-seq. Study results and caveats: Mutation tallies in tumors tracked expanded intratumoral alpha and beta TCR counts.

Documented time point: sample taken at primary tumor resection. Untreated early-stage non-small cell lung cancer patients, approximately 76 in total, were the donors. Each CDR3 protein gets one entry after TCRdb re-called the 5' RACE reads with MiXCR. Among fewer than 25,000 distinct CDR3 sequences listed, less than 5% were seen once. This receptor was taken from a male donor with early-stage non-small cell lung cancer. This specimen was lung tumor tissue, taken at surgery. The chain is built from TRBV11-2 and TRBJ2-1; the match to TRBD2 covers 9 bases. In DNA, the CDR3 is TGTGCCAGCAGCCCCCAATTGCGGGAGGGTGAGCAGTTCTTC. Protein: CASSPQLREGEQFF.